This T cell receptor (beta chain) was sequenced in a study of control samples from healthy donors and cancer patients. The method was immunoSEQ multiplex PCR; TCRdb's version includes in-frame clones alone and lacks a portion of them. Seen here are roughly 450,000 clones, over 75% observed once, and the top ten hold 5% to 7%. The CDR3 has 12 residues. V lost 5 bases and J 2 bases, leaving 10 bases between the germline ends. Germline CDR1 is SQVTM and CDR2 is ANQGSEA. The TCR sequence derives from a man in his forties or fifties with head and neck cancer. Sequenced: PBMCs. The chain employs TRBV29-1 and TRBJ2-7, with D maybe TRBD1 (6 bases). The CDR3 spells CSVRDTAYEQYF. CDR3 nucleotide sequence: TGCAGCGTTCGGGACACTGCCTACGAGCAGTACTTC.